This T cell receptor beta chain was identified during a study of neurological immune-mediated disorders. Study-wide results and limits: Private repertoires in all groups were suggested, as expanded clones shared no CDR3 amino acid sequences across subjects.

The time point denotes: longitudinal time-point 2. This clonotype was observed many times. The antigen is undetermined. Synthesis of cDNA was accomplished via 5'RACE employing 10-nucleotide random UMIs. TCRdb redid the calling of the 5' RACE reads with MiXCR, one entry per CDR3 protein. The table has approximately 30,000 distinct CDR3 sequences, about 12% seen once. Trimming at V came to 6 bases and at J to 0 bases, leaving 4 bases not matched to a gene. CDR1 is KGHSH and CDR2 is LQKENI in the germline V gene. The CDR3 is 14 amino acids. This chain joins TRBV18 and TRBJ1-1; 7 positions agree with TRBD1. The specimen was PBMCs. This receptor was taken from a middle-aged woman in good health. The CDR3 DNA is TGTGCCAGCTCGCTGGGACAGTTGAACACTGAAGCTTTCTTT. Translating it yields CASSLGQLNTEAFF.